These 15 T cell receptor beta chains originate from one sample sequenced in a study of blood T cell repertoires in COVID-19. Sequencing used immunoSEQ multiplex PCR; TCRdb keeps in-frame clones, though not all of them. The sample has 200,000 to 250,000 clones; about 88% are singletons. Sample: peripheral blood. These TCRs come from a woman aged 55 to 70 with acute or convalescent COVID-19.

The chain combines TRBV6-5 with TRBJ1-4, with TRBD1 as a possible D gene (5 bases). The CDR3 has 14 residues. Germline loops: CDR1 MNHEY, CDR2 SVGAGI. Trimming stripped 2 bases from V and 3 bases from J, with 7 bases between. The CDR3 coding sequence is TGTGCCAGCAGTTACGGGGCCGCTAATGAAAAACTGTTTTTT. Residues: CASSYGAANEKLFF.

This clone was detected only once. This sequence joins TRBV7-3 and TRBJ1-5; a weak D match, TRBD1 (5 bases). The CDR3 is made up of 16 amino acids. Trimming stripped 5 bases from V and 2 bases from J, with 16 bases between. Germline lookup yields CDR1 SGHTA and CDR2 FQGTGA. CDR3 DNA: TGTGCCAGCAGCCCGCAGGGTCTGGTCGGCAATCAGCCCCAGCATTTT. This encodes CASSPQGLVGNQPQHF.

The chain joins TRBV28 to TRBJ2-3; D might be TRBD2 (5 bases). The CDR3 consists of 14 residues. V lost 7 bases to trimming and J lost 7 bases, with 18 bases between them. CDR1 and CDR2 from the germline V gene are MDHEN and SYDVKM. CDR3: CASTRDAGKHTQYF. CDR3 bases: TGTGCCAGCACACGCGACGCCGGGAAACATACGCAGTATTTT.

The genes are TRBV7-9 and TRBJ1-4; 8 bases align to TRBD1. The CDR3 totals 17 residues. The germline CDR1 and CDR2 sequences are SEHNR and FQNEAQ (reference sequence). J was trimmed by 1 base and V by 1 base; bases with no gene match: 5. The chain's CDR3 is CASSLVAGGQTNEKLFF. CDR3 in DNA: TGTGCCAGCAGCTTAGTGGCAGGGGGCCAAACTAATGAAAAACTGTTTTTT.

The chain combines TRBV5-1 with TRBJ2-1; 14 bases agree with TRBD2. The CDR3 loop spans 18 amino acids. The germline gives CDR1 SGHRS, CDR2 YFSETQ. The junction had 11 bases not matched to a gene; V was cut back by 3 bases and J by 6 bases. For the CDR3, the DNA is TGCGCCAGCAGCTCTACCCAGACTAGCGGGGGGGCCTTCAATGAGCAGTTCTTC. It is translated as CASSSTQTSGGAFNEQFF.

V usage is TRBV7-8 and J usage is TRBJ1-5; 7 bases are a match to TRBD1. The V and J ends lost 5 bases and 4 bases, in that order; junction bases with no gene match: 2. There are 13 residues in the CDR3. Germline V gene sequence: CDR1 SGHVS, CDR2 FQNEAQ. CDR3 residues: CASSRQGNQPQHF. As DNA, the CDR3 is TGTGCCAGCAGCCGACAGGGAAATCAGCCCCAGCATTTT.

The chain has TRBV11-2 and TRBJ2-7; 7 bases are a match to TRBD2. The CDR3 is 14 amino acids. Germline values: CDR1 SGHAT, CDR2 FQNNGV. The V gene end was trimmed by 2 bases and the J gene end by 2 bases; junction bases not matched to a gene: 3. CDR3 sequence: CASSLYLAAYEQYF. Written as DNA, the CDR3 is TGTGCCAGCAGCTTATACCTAGCGGCCTACGAGCAGTACTTC.

The chain joins TRBV5-1 to TRBJ2-2, with D tentatively TRBD2 (6 bases). Trimming removed 4 bases from V and 4 bases from J, with 14 bases in between. This CDR3 has 15 amino acids. From germline, CDR1 is SGHRS and CDR2 YFSETQ. This chain's CDR3 is CASSPALRGTGELFF. In nucleotides, the CDR3 is TGCGCCAGCAGCCCGGCCCTGCGGGGCACCGGGGAGCTGTTTTTT. Using reference TRBV5-1 and TRBJ2-2 for the parts outside the CDR3, the full variable domain is KAGVTQTPRYLIKTRGQQVTLSCSPISGHRSVSWYQQTPGQGLQFLFEYFSETQRNKGNFPGRFSGRQFSNSRSEMNVSTLELGDSALYLCASSPALRGTGELFFGEGSRLTVL.

Concerning this clone: The same CDR3 can be traced to other DNA sequences in this sample. This chain joins TRBV9 and TRBJ2-5, with D perhaps TRBD1 (6 bases). The CDR3 contains 13 residues. CDR1 SGDLS and CDR2 YYNGEE come from the germline V gene. The V end lost 4 bases, the J end lost 5 bases, and 12 bases lay between the germline ends. The CDR3: CASSLSRGETQYF. The CDR3 DNA sequence: TGTGCCAGCAGCCTCTCTAGGGGGGAGACCCAGTACTTC.

The chain employs TRBV30 and TRBJ1-6; TRBD1 is a possible D gene (6 bases). Trimming cost V 3 bases and J 10 bases, with 19 bases left between them. Germline V gene sequence: CDR1 GTSNPN, CDR2 SVGIG (reference sequence). The CDR3 spans 15 residues. In DNA form, the CDR3 reads TGTGCCTGGAGGATTGGTCCACAGGGTAGCTCACCCCTCCACTTT. Translated: CAWRIGPQGSSPLHF. Filled out from reference TRBV30 and TRBJ1-6, the complete variable domain reads SQTIHQWPATLVQPVGSPLSLECTVEGTSNPNLYWYRQAAGRGLQLLFYSVGIGQISSEVPQNLSASRPQDRQFILSSKKLLLSDSGFYLCAWRIGPQGSSPLHFGNGTRLTVT.

The gene calls are TRBV7-2 and TRBJ1-2, with 8 positions matching TRBD1. This CDR3 is 14 amino acids long. V trimming: 3 bases; J trimming: 2 bases; junction bases outside the gene matches: 2. Germline V lookup: CDR1 SGHTA, CDR2 FQGNSA. CDR3 in amino acids: CASSFSGGNYGYTF. CDR3 in DNA: TGTGCCAGCAGCTTTTCAGGGGGCAACTATGGCTACACCTTC.

The rearrangement uses TRBV5-1 and TRBJ2-1, with 8 bases fitting TRBD1. CDR1 and CDR2 from the germline V gene are SGHRS and YFSETQ. V lost 4 bases to trimming and J lost 5 bases; unmatched junction nucleotides: 5. The CDR3 consists of 14 residues. The CDR3 coding sequence is TGCGCCAGCAGCGCACAGGGGGATCACAATGAGCAGTTCTTC. Its protein product is CASSAQGDHNEQFF.

This clone was observed a few times. The chain uses TRBV10-3 and TRBJ2-7; TRBD2 aligns across 8 bases. This CDR3 comprises 14 residues. Germline values: CDR1 ENHRY, CDR2 SYGVKD. J was trimmed by 6 bases and V by 3 bases; bases with no gene match: 7. The chain's CDR3 is CAISDERGWIEQYF. DNA of the CDR3: TGTGCCATCAGTGACGAGCGGGGGTGGATCGAGCAGTACTTC.

The V gene is TRBV4-1, the J gene TRBJ1-2, with TRBD1 matching 8 bases. In germline, CDR1 is MGHRA, CDR2 YSYEKL. The V and J ends lost 1 base and 7 bases, in that order; junction bases with no gene match: 5. This CDR3 is built from 14 residues. CDR3 in amino acids: CASSQVRGRFGYTF. For the CDR3, the DNA is TGCGCCAGCAGCCAAGTCAGGGGGCGCTTTGGCTACACCTTC.

The sample holds one count of this clone. The V gene is TRBV5-1, the J gene TRBJ2-5; TRBD2 aligns across 7 bases. Germline values: CDR1 SGHRS, CDR2 YFSETQ. This CDR3 has 15 residues. After removal of 3 bases from V and 5 bases from J, the junction contained 10 bases not matched to a gene. CDR3 sequence: CASSWGPTSMETQYF. The CDR3 DNA reads as TGCGCCAGCAGCTGGGGCCCGACTAGCATGGAGACCCAGTACTTC.